This T cell receptor beta chain was recovered during a study of blood T cell repertoires in COVID-19. Overall study context: In each case, the material was cDNA or gDNA derived from T cells, B-cell-depleted T cells, or PBMCs.

CDR3 size: 14 residues. Germline V gene sequence: CDR1 MNHEY, CDR2 SMNVEV (reference sequence). Trimming left V 4 bases short and J 3 bases short, with 13 bases between. Those who participated ranged in age from roughly 18 to 90 years and resided in 20 to 30 US areas. Participants had their cohort set by participant-reported clinical history. Profiling relied on immunoSEQ multiplex PCR, and the TCRdb table lists in-frame clones only, not all of them. The data show a few hundred thousand clones, 70% to 90% seen once. This clonotype was sampled from a woman aged 40 to 49 who had recovered from COVID-19. The V and J genes are TRBV27 and TRBJ2-7; the D gene is possibly TRBD2 (5 bases). The source material was PBMCs or T cells enriched from blood (not recorded which). In DNA form, the CDR3 reads TGTGCCAGCAGTTGGCATACGGGATTCTACGAGCAGTACTTC. Translation gives CASSWHTGFYEQYF.